The T cell receptor (beta chain) under discussion was sequenced for a study of cytomegalovirus exposure and HLA in healthy donors. Some clones are missing from TCRdb's copy, which holds only in-frame ones; the method was immunoSEQ multiplex PCR. The sample has some 150,000 clones; 65% to 90% are singletons. Of note for this clone: What it recognizes is unknown.

Study results and limitations: Cytomegalovirus status, reportedly, was diagnosed with high specificity and sensitivity by the classifier.

Trimming took 2 bases from V and 6 from J, leaving 14 bases between them. Germline CDR1 reads MNHNS; CDR2 reads SASEGT. The CDR3 has 14 residues. The TCR was taken from a man between 18 and 35 years old in good health and CMV-seropositive. Sequenced input: PBMCs. The rearrangement joins TRBV6-1 to TRBJ2-7; a possible D gene is TRBD2 (6 bases). The chain's CDR3 is CASSEPGLLSEQYF. CDR3 nucleotides: TGTGCCAGCAGTGAACCGGGACTCCTATCCGAGCAGTACTTC.